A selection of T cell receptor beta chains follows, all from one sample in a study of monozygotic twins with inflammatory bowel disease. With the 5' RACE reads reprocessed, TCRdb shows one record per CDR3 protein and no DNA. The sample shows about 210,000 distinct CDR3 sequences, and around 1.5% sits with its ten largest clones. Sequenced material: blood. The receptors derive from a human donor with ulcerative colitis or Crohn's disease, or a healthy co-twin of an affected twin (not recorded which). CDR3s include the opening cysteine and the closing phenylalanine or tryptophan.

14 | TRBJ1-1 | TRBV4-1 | CASSLWQENTEAFF
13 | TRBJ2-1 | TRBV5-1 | CASSAGGSNEQFF
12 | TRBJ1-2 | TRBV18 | CASSPGNYGYTF
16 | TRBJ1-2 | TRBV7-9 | CASSPTGAGRNYGYTF
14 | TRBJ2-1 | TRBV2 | CAGTGQGSNDEQFF
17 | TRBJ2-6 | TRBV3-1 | CASSSWGVESGANVLTF
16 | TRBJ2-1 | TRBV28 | CASSQAAAGTYNEQFF
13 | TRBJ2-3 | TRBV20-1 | CSALEGLTDTQYF
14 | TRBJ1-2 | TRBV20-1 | CSATGQIWVYGYTF
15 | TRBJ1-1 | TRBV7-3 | CASSSTGAGNTEAFF
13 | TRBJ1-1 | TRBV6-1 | CATGGGINTEAFF
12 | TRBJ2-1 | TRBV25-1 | CASREDYNEQFF
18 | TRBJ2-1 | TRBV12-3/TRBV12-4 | CASSLSSNRDYVYNEQFF
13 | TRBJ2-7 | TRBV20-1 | CSAVDTQGSEQYF
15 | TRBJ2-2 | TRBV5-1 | CASSLGPTNTGELFF
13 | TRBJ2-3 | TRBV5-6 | CASSYGGADTQYF
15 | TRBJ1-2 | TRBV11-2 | CASSLDWWQVWGYTF
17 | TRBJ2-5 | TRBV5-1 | CASSPAPGPRSQLTQYF
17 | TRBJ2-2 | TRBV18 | CASSPGSRGGDTGELFF
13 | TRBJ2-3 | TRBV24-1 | CATSGHSTDTQYF
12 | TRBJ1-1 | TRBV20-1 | CSARGDRVRAFF
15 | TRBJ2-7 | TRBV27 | CASSLRQGASYEQYF
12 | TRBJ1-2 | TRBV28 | CASSLSRDGYTF
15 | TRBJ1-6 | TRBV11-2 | CASSSSSLGNSPLHF
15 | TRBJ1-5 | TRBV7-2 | CASSPGMVGNQPQHF
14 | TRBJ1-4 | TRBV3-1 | CASSPAGGSEKLFF
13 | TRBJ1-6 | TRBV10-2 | CASKGTRNSPLHF
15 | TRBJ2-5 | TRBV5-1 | CASSPGQQGSETQYF
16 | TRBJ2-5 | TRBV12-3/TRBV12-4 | CASSFASGGMGETQYF
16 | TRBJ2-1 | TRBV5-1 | CASSLGLAGRYNEQFF
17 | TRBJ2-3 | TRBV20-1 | CSARGEAAEVSTDTQYF
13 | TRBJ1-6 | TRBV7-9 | CASSLEVFSPLHF
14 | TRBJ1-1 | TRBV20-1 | CSARGTLMNTEAFF
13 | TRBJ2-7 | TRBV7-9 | CASSLANRYEQYF
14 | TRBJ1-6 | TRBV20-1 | CSASNNREFSPLHF
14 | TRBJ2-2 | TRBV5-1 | CASSGVPPTGELFF